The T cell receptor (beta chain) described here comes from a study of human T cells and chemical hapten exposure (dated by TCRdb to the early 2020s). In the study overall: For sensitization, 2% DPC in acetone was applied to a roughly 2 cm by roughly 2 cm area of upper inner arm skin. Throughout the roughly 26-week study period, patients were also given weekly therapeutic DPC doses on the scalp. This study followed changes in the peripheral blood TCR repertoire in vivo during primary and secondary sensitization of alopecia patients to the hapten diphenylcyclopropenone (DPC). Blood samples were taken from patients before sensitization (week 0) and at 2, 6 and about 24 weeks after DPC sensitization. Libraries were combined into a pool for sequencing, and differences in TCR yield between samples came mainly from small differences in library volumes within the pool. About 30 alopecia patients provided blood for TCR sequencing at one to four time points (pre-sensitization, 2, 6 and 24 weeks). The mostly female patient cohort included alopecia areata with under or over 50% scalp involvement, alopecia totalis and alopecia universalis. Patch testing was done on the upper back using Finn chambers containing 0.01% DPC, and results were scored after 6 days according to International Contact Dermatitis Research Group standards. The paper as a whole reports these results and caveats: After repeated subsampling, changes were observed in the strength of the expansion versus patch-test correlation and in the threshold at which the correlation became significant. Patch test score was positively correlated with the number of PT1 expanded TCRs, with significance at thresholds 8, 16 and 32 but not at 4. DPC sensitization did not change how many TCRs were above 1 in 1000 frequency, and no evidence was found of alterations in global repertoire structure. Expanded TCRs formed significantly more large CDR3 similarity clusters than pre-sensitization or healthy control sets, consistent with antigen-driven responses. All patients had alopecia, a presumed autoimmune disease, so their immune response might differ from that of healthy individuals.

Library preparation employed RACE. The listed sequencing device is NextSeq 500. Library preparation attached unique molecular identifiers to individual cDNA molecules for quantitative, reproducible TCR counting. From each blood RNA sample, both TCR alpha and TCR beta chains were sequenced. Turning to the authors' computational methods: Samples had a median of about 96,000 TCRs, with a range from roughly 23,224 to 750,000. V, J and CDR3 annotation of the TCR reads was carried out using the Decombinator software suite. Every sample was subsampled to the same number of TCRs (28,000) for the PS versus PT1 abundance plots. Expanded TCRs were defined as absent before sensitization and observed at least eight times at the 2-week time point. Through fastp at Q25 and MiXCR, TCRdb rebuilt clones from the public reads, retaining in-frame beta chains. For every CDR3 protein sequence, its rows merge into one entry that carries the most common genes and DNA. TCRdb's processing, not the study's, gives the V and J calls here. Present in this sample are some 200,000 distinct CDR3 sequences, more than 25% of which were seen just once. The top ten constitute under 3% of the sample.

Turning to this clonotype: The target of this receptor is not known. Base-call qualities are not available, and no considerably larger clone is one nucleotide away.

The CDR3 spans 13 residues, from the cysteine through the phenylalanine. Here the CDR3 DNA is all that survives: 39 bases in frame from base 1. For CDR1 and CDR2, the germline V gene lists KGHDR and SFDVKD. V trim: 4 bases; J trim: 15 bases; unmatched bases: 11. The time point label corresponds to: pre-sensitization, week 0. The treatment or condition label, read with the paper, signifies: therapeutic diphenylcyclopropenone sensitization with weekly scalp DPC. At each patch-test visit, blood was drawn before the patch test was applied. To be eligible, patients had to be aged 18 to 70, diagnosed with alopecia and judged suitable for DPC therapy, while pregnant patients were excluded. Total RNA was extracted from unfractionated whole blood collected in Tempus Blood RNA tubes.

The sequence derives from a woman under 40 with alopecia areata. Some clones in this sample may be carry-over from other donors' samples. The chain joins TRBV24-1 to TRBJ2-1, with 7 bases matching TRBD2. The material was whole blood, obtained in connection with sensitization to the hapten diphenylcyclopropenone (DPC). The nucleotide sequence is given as TGTGCCACCAGTGAGGGGGGACTACCTCGTCTGTTCTTC. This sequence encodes CATSEGGLPRLFF.